A single sample gave rise to the 17 T cell receptor beta chains below, sequenced in a study of shared clonotypes between healthy human individuals (dated by TCRdb to about 2020). Receptor libraries were prepared by the immunoSEQ multiplex PCR assay. TCRdb retrieved this table from immuneACCESS and kept in-frame rearrangements only. Not all clones are present; in checked studies, unresolved V genes account for under half, and no reason is known for the remainder. A total of 1.5 million to 2.5 million clones appear in this sample, about 95% of them only once. Of the sample, less than 1.5% is held by the ten largest clones. CD8 naive samples were CD45RO-negative cells positively selected for CCR7, giving a CD45RA+CCR7+ population that excluded TemRA cells. The material sequenced was naive CD8+ T cells sorted from blood. Explained via the paper, the cell subset or site label denotes: CD45RA+CCR7+. The receptors come from a man between 18 and 29 years old in good health.

V gene TRBV5-4 combines with J gene TRBJ2-1, with 14 bases identical to TRBD2. The CDR3 runs to 16 residues. The junction had 6 bases not matched to a gene; V was cut back by 4 bases and J by 6 bases. Germline V gene data show CDR1 as SGHNT and CDR2 as YYREEE (reference sequence). CDR3 amino acids: CASSPGTSGSPNEQFF. The DNA for the CDR3 is TGTGCCAGCAGCCCCGGGACTAGCGGGAGTCCCAATGAGCAGTTCTTC.

In regard to this clone: Within the sample, other DNA sequences also encode this same CDR3. CDR3 region: CAWSVLVGAYGYTF. In nucleotides, the CDR3 is TGTGCCTGGAGTGTACTTGTGGGGGCCTATGGCTACACCTTC. The chain combines TRBV30 with TRBJ1-2, with D tentatively TRBD1 (6 bases). Germline-derived CDR1 and CDR2 are GTSNPN and SVGIG (reference sequence). V gave up 0 bases and J gave up 4 bases, with 12 bases separating them. The CDR3 loop spans 14 amino acids.

The chain recombines TRBV29-1 with TRBJ2-7; possible D gene TRBD2, 5 bases. The V gene lost 2 bases and the J gene lost 2 bases, with 22 bases spanning the gap. CDR1 and CDR2 from the germline V gene are SQVTM and ANQGSEA. There are 17 residues in the CDR3. CDR3 sequence reads: CSVERAGREGEAYEQYF. The CDR3 bases are TGCAGCGTTGAAAGGGCAGGCCGCGAGGGAGAGGCCTACGAGCAGTACTTC.

J is TRBJ2-1 and V is TRBV7-9, with TRBD1 identical over 9 bases. With V trimmed by 5 bases and J by 0 bases, 8 bases remained unmatched. From germline, CDR1 is SEHNR and CDR2 FQNEAQ (reference sequence). The CDR3 has 17 residues. For the CDR3, the DNA is TGTGCCAGCAGCCCTACAGGGGGCTGGAGCTCCTACAATGAGCAGTTCTTC. It is translated as CASSPTGGWSSYNEQFF.

The CDR3 DNA reads as TGTGCCAGCAGTTTACTAACGCAGGGTAACGGGTTTTACGAGCAGTACTTC. Its translation is CASSLLTQGNGFYEQYF. The chain is built from TRBV28 and TRBJ2-7; D possibly corresponds to TRBD1 (5 bases). This CDR3 comprises 17 residues. The germline V and J ends were trimmed by 2 bases and 4 bases, with 21 bases remaining between them. CDR1 is MDHEN and CDR2 is SYDVKM in the germline V gene.

The V gene is TRBV14, the J gene TRBJ1-3; D might be TRBD1 (6 bases). This CDR3 is built from 16 residues. The V end lost 2 bases, the J end lost 0 bases, and 11 bases lay between the germline ends. Per germline, CDR1 SGHDN and CDR2 FVKESK. CDR3 residues: CASSQWLDSSGNTIYF. The DNA of the CDR3 is TGTGCCAGCAGCCAATGGCTGGACAGCTCTGGAAACACCATATATTTT. The variable domain in full, with the rest retrieved from reference TRBV14 and TRBJ1-3, is EAGVTQFPSHSVIEKGQTVTLRCDPISGHDNLYWYRRVMGKEIKFLLHFVKESKQDESGMPNNRFLAERTGGTYSTLKVQPAELEDSGVYFCASSQWLDSSGNTIYFGEGSWLTVV.

The genes are TRBV4-3 and TRBJ2-7; D may be TRBD1 (5 bases). Trimming stripped 1 base from V and 3 bases from J, with 10 bases between. The CDR3 has 14 amino acids. Germline V CDR1 and CDR2: LGHNA, YSLEER. Here the CDR3 DNA reads TGCGCCAGCAGCCAAGTATTAGGGGACTACGAGCAGTACTTC. Translated: CASSQVLGDYEQYF.

This clone was counted once. This rearrangement joins TRBV9 to TRBJ2-1, with 8 bases matching TRBD2. Germline loops: CDR1 SGDLS, CDR2 YYNGEE. This CDR3 is 15 amino acids long. V dropped 0 bases and J dropped 4; count of bases not matched to a gene: 3. CDR3 nucleotide sequence: TGTGCCAGCAGCGTAGACGGGGGGGAGTACAATGAGCAGTTCTTC. Translating it yields CASSVDGGEYNEQFF.

The rearrangement uses TRBV19 and TRBJ1-2; D gene ambiguous. V was trimmed by 7 bases and J by 4 bases, leaving 16 bases between them. Germline loops: CDR1 LNHDA, CDR2 SQIVND (reference sequence). CDR3 length: 14 amino acids. CDR3 sequence: CASTLSPVVYGYTF. The CDR3 coding sequence is TGTGCCAGTACCCTCTCCCCAGTCGTCTATGGCTACACCTTC.

This rearrangement joins TRBV30 to TRBJ2-2; D is unclear. V gave up 1 base and J gave up 1 base, with 4 bases separating them. CDR1 and CDR2 (germline): GTSNPN, SVGIG (reference sequence). The CDR3 runs 13 residues. CDR3 coding DNA: TGTGCCTGGAGTGAGGGGAACACCGGGGAGCTGTTTTTT. Translating it yields CAWSEGNTGELFF.

The V call is TRBV4-1, the J call TRBJ2-4; D possibly corresponds to TRBD2 (6 bases). Looked up from germline, CDR1 is MGHRA and CDR2 is YSYEKL. The CDR3 runs 12 residues. V was pared by 6 bases and J by 8 bases, with 11 bases between. This chain's CDR3 is CASRGWGDIQYF. In nucleotides, the CDR3 is TGCGCCAGCAGAGGGTGGGGGGACATTCAGTACTTC.

The genes are TRBV27 and TRBJ2-7, with D possibly matching TRBD2 (5 bases). The V and J ends lost 0 bases and 6 bases respectively, with 9 bases between them. In germline, CDR1 is MNHEY, CDR2 SMNVEV (reference sequence). The CDR3 spans 13 residues. This CDR3 reads CASSLSPGFEQYF. The DNA for the CDR3 is TGTGCCAGCAGTTTATCGCCGGGGTTCGAGCAGTACTTC.

The CDR3 region is CASSFRDRESYGYTF. CDR3 DNA: TGTGCCAGCAGCTTCCGGGACAGGGAGAGTTATGGCTACACCTTC. The chain joins TRBV7-9 to TRBJ1-2; 9 bases map to TRBD1. Germline V gene sequence: CDR1 SEHNR, CDR2 FQNEAQ (reference sequence). This CDR3 spans 15 amino acids. The V gene end was trimmed by 3 bases and the J gene end by 5 bases; junction bases not matched to a gene: 7.

This chain links TRBV9 with TRBJ2-2, with unresolved D. Germline V gene lookup returns CDR1 SGDLS and CDR2 YYNGEE. V was cut by 0 bases and J by 7 bases, with 13 bases left in between. The CDR3 has 15 residues. The DNA for the CDR3 is TGTGCCAGCAGCGTAGTACTGGCGTATGTCGGGGAGCTGTTTTTT. Its translation is CASSVVLAYVGELFF.

For the CDR3, the DNA is TGCAGCCCGGAAGGCGGCTACACCTTC. Protein product: CSPEGGYTF. The V call is TRBV20-1, the J call TRBJ1-2; D unclear. Germline lookup yields CDR1 DFQATT and CDR2 SNEGSKA (reference sequence). The CDR3 contains 9 residues.

This chain links TRBV27 with TRBJ2-3; 10 positions match TRBD2. The V gene end was trimmed by 0 bases and the J gene end by 2 bases; junction bases not matched to a gene: 8. Per the germline V gene, CDR1 is MNHEY and CDR2 is SMNVEV (reference sequence). The CDR3 spans 18 residues. CDR3 region: CASSLSWPSGGPTDTQYF. CDR3 in DNA: TGTGCCAGCAGTTTATCGTGGCCTAGCGGGGGCCCCACAGATACGCAGTATTTT.

This clone has a single count. J is TRBJ2-1 and V is TRBV7-2, with 7 bases identical to TRBD2. Germline CDR1 and CDR2: SGHTA and FQGNSA. This CDR3 has 16 residues. Trimming cost V 5 bases and J 6 bases; bases outside gene matches: 13. CDR3 sequence reads: CASSLSSAGDLNEQFF. The CDR3 DNA reads as TGTGCCAGCAGCCTCTCGAGCGCGGGAGATCTCAATGAGCAGTTCTTC. Combining the CDR3 with reference TRBV7-2 and TRBJ2-1 gives the whole variable domain GAGVSQSPSNKVTEKGKDVELRCDPISGHTALYWYRQSLGQGLEFLIYFQGNSAPDKSGLPSDRFSAERTGGSVSTLTIQRTQQEDSAVYLCASSLSSAGDLNEQFFGPGTRLTVL.